This T cell receptor beta chain stems from a study of blood T cell repertoires in COVID-19. At the level of the study: Specimens from acute and convalescent COVID-19 originated in the United States, Italy and Spain.

V gave up 4 bases and J gave up 6 bases, with 23 bases separating them. Germline CDR1 SGHRS, CDR2 YFSETQ. This CDR3 is built from 17 residues. Per the original methods: Estimation of nucleated cell counts relied on the amplification of reference gene primers. Assay used: immunoSEQ multiplex PCR; TCRdb lists only in-frame clones, some missing. The V and J calls and the clone size are those of that table, but D and trimming were determined from the DNA. The repertoire includes about 250,000 clones, approximately 86% of them detected once, and just over 2.5% sits in the top ten. Participant age was roughly 18 to 95 years, and participants resided in about two dozen US areas.

This sequence joins TRBV5-1 and TRBJ2-4, with unresolved D. Specimen: PBMCs or T cells enriched from blood (not recorded which). This sequence was found in a woman under 40 with acute COVID-19. The CDR3 here is CASSLTRRYEMGNIQYF. The CDR3 region has the DNA TGCGCCAGCAGCCTGACGCGCAGGTACGAGATGGGAAACATTCAGTACTTC.